A selection of T cell receptor beta chains follows, all from one sample in a study of T cells in Graves' hyperthyroidism and ophthalmopathy. TCRdb used MiXCR to reprocess the multiplex PCR reads, holding one entry per CDR3 protein. The sample has about 410,000 distinct CDR3 sequences; roughly 15% are singletons. The sequenced sample was blood. These receptor sequences come from a woman aged 30 to 39 with Graves' ophthalmopathy. The CDR3 runs from the conserved cysteine through the conserved F or W. Each record gives: clone size, D gene, V gene, J gene, CDR3 DNA, CDR3 protein. D genes are given only for firm matches. Only part of the rows carry a size: once, few, many, or a class if the clone is expanded.

abundance: many; d_gene: TRBD2; v_gene: TRBV20-1; j_gene: TRBJ2-1; CDR3nt: TGCAGTGCTAGAGGTCAGATGCGGGGGGAATCCTACAATGAGCAGTTCTTC; CDR3aa: CSARGQMRGESYNEQFF
abundance: many; d_gene: NA; v_gene: TRBV2; j_gene: TRBJ1-2; CDR3nt: TGTGCCAGCAGTGCAACGATTCGACGGGACTATGGCTACACCTTC; CDR3aa: CASSATIRRDYGYTF
abundance: many; d_gene: TRBD1; v_gene: TRBV30; j_gene: TRBJ2-2; CDR3nt: TGTGCCTGGAGTGGGCAGGGGGCCGGGGAGCTGTTTTTT; CDR3aa: CAWSGQGAGELFF
abundance: many; d_gene: NA; v_gene: TRBV11-2; j_gene: TRBJ1-1; CDR3nt: TGTGCCAGCAGCTTGATGCTAATGAACACTGAAGCTTTCTTT; CDR3aa: CASSLMLMNTEAFF
abundance: many; d_gene: TRBD2; v_gene: TRBV11-2; j_gene: TRBJ2-1; CDR3nt: TGTGCCAGCAGCTCCACCCGCGGGAGGCTAGGAAACAATGAGCAGTTCTTC; CDR3aa: CASSSTRGRLGNNEQFF
abundance: many; d_gene: TRBD2; v_gene: TRBV15; j_gene: TRBJ2-1; CDR3nt: TGTGCCACCAGATTAGCGGGGGCCAACAATGAGCAGTTCTTC; CDR3aa: CATRLAGANNEQFF
abundance: many; d_gene: NA; v_gene: TRBV20-1; j_gene: TRBJ2-5; CDR3nt: TGCAGTGCTAGTGCCGGGCCCAAAGAGACCCAGTACTTC; CDR3aa: CSASAGPKETQYF
abundance: NA; d_gene: NA; v_gene: TRBV10-3; j_gene: TRBJ1-3; CDR3nt: TGTGCCATCAGTGGACAGCGCTCTTTCTCTGGAAACACCATATATTTT; CDR3aa: CAISGQRSFSGNTIYF
abundance: many; d_gene: NA; v_gene: TRBV18; j_gene: TRBJ2-1; CDR3nt: TGTGCCAGCCACCGGGCAGGGTCGGGGTTTGGTGACTACAATGAGCAGTTCTTC; CDR3aa: CASHRAGSGFGDYNEQFF
abundance: many; d_gene: NA; v_gene: TRBV6-1; j_gene: TRBJ2-7; CDR3nt: TGTGCCAGCGGACTTCCCCTCTCCTACGAGCAGTACTTC; CDR3aa: CASGLPLSYEQYF
abundance: many; d_gene: TRBD2; v_gene: TRBV2; j_gene: TRBJ2-3; CDR3nt: TGTGCCAGCAATATACCTCACGGGGGGGCCGCAGATACGCAGTATTTT; CDR3aa: CASNIPHGGAADTQYF
abundance: NA; d_gene: NA; v_gene: TRBV5-1; j_gene: TRBJ2-6; CDR3nt: TGCGCCAGCAGCTTGGGGCAGGGGGGAACTGGGGCCAACGTCCTGACTTTC; CDR3aa: CASSLGQGGTGANVLTF
abundance: many; d_gene: NA; v_gene: TRBV9; j_gene: TRBJ2-5; CDR3nt: TGTGCCAGCAGCGACAGGCGGACGGAGACCCAGTACTTC; CDR3aa: CASSDRRTETQYF
abundance: few; d_gene: TRBD1; v_gene: TRBV29-1; j_gene: TRBJ2-4; CDR3nt: TGCAGCGTTGATTGGAACAGGGGGCAGGGGAACATTCAGTACTTC; CDR3aa: CSVDWNRGQGNIQYF
abundance: many; d_gene: NA; v_gene: TRBV5-6; j_gene: TRBJ2-1; CDR3nt: TGTGCCAGCAGCTTGGTTTCAGGGGAGCAGTTCTTC; CDR3aa: CASSLVSGEQFF
abundance: many; d_gene: NA; v_gene: TRBV2; j_gene: TRBJ2-1; CDR3nt: TGTGCCAGCAAGGGGCGGGTCGGCTCCTACAATGAGCAGTTCTTC; CDR3aa: CASKGRVGSYNEQFF
abundance: many; d_gene: NA; v_gene: TRBV20-1; j_gene: TRBJ2-7; CDR3nt: TGCAGTGCTAGAGCGGACAGTGTAAACTACGAGCAGTACTTC; CDR3aa: CSARADSVNYEQYF
abundance: many; d_gene: TRBD2; v_gene: TRBV3-1; j_gene: TRBJ2-1; CDR3nt: TGTGCCAGCAGCCAAGATCCAGCGGGGAGGTACAATGAGCAGTTCTTC; CDR3aa: CASSQDPAGRYNEQFF
abundance: many; d_gene: NA; v_gene: TRBV7-2; j_gene: TRBJ1-1; CDR3nt: TGTGCCAGCAGCTTAGTAGATTACCCATACCGGAACACTGAAGCTTTCTTT; CDR3aa: CASSLVDYPYRNTEAFF
abundance: many; d_gene: NA; v_gene: TRBV20-1; j_gene: TRBJ2-3; CDR3nt: TGCAGTGCTTTTTTTGCGAGGCGATCGTTAGATACGCAGTATTTT; CDR3aa: CSAFFARRSLDTQYF
abundance: NA; d_gene: NA; v_gene: TRBV5-1; j_gene: TRBJ1-2; CDR3nt: TGCGCCAGCAGCTTGACTGGGCAGGGCAGTGACTATGGCTACACCTTC; CDR3aa: CASSLTGQGSDYGYTF
abundance: many; d_gene: NA; v_gene: TRBV2; j_gene: TRBJ1-2; CDR3nt: TGTGCCACCAGGGTGGGTCCCACGGGTGGCTACACCTTC; CDR3aa: CATRVGPTGGYTF
abundance: many; d_gene: TRBD1; v_gene: TRBV10-2; j_gene: TRBJ1-1; CDR3nt: TGCGCCAGCAGTTTTAGAACCGGGACAGCGAGCGCTGAAGCTTTCTTT; CDR3aa: CASSFRTGTASAEAFF
abundance: many; d_gene: NA; v_gene: TRBV7-3; j_gene: TRBJ1-1; CDR3nt: TGTGCCAGCAGCATATCGAGCCACACTGAAGCTTTCTTT; CDR3aa: CASSISSHTEAFF
abundance: many; d_gene: NA; v_gene: TRBV12-3/TRBV12-4; j_gene: TRBJ2-2; CDR3nt: TGTGCCAGCAGTTTTCGGCCCTCGAACACCGGGGAGCTGTTTTTT; CDR3aa: CASSFRPSNTGELFF
abundance: many; d_gene: TRBD1; v_gene: TRBV6-5; j_gene: TRBJ2-1; CDR3nt: TGTGCCAGCAGTTATCACAGGGGGGTTGAGCAGTTCTTC; CDR3aa: CASSYHRGVEQFF
abundance: NA; d_gene: TRBD1; v_gene: TRBV19; j_gene: TRBJ1-2; CDR3nt: TGTGCCAGTAGTACCTTCGTGGACAGGGATGGCTACACCTTC; CDR3aa: CASSTFVDRDGYTF
abundance: many; d_gene: NA; v_gene: TRBV12-5; j_gene: TRBJ2-5; CDR3nt: TGTGCTAGCAGGGGTTGGGTCGAGACCCAGTACTTC; CDR3aa: CASRGWVETQYF
abundance: many; d_gene: NA; v_gene: TRBV20-1; j_gene: TRBJ2-3; CDR3nt: TGCAGTGCTAGAAACCCGGCGAGGGCTAGCACAGATACGCAGTATTTT; CDR3aa: CSARNPARASTDTQYF
abundance: many; d_gene: TRBD1; v_gene: TRBV27; j_gene: TRBJ1-2; CDR3nt: TGTGCCAGCAGTGCAATGGGACAGGGATATGGCTACACCTTC; CDR3aa: CASSAMGQGYGYTF
abundance: many; d_gene: NA; v_gene: TRBV11-2; j_gene: TRBJ2-5; CDR3nt: TGTGCCAGCAGCTTAATAGGGAGCCAAGAGACCCAGTACTTC; CDR3aa: CASSLIGSQETQYF
abundance: NA; d_gene: TRBD1; v_gene: TRBV7-9; j_gene: TRBJ1-6; CDR3nt: TGTGCCAGCAGTGACGACAGGGAGGGTTCACCCCTCCACTTT; CDR3aa: CASSDDREGSPLHF
abundance: many; d_gene: TRBD1; v_gene: TRBV2; j_gene: TRBJ2-1; CDR3nt: TGTGCCAGCAGTGACGCACGACAGGGATCCTACAATGAGCAGTTCTTC; CDR3aa: CASSDARQGSYNEQFF
abundance: NA; d_gene: NA; v_gene: TRBV6-1; j_gene: TRBJ1-1; CDR3nt: TGTGCCAGCAGGTGGGGTGCCGGGGAAGCTTTCTTT; CDR3aa: CASRWGAGEAFF
abundance: NA; d_gene: NA; v_gene: TRBV6-5; j_gene: TRBJ2-7; CDR3nt: TGTGCCGTTCCCCGGGACACCGGTTACGAGCAGTACTTC; CDR3aa: CAVPRDTGYEQYF
abundance: many; d_gene: TRBD1; v_gene: TRBV20-1; j_gene: TRBJ1-2; CDR3nt: TGCAGTGCGGGAGCACAGGGGACCGATAACTATGGCTACACCTTC; CDR3aa: CSAGAQGTDNYGYTF
abundance: many; d_gene: TRBD1; v_gene: TRBV18; j_gene: TRBJ1-5; CDR3nt: TGTGCCAGCTCATCTGACAGGGTAAAGCCCCAGCATTTT; CDR3aa: CASSSDRVKPQHF
abundance: many; d_gene: NA; v_gene: TRBV18; j_gene: TRBJ1-3; CDR3nt: TGTGCCAGCTCACCAAGGGAAAGCTCTGGAAACACCATATATTTT; CDR3aa: CASSPRESSGNTIYF
abundance: few; d_gene: NA; v_gene: TRBV7-2; j_gene: TRBJ2-4; CDR3nt: TGTGCCAGCAACGGGACCGCCACACAGTACTTC; CDR3aa: CASNGTATQYF
abundance: NA; d_gene: NA; v_gene: TRBV7-2; j_gene: TRBJ2-2; CDR3nt: TGTGCCAGCAGCTTAGGGCCCGGGCCGGCCACCGGGGAGCTGTTTTTT; CDR3aa: CASSLGPGPATGELFF
abundance: few; d_gene: NA; v_gene: TRBV4-1; j_gene: TRBJ1-3; CDR3nt: TGCGCCAGCAGCCAAGGCGTAGGCCCCTCTGGAAACACCATATATTTT; CDR3aa: CASSQGVGPSGNTIYF
abundance: many; d_gene: TRBD1; v_gene: TRBV15; j_gene: TRBJ1-2; CDR3nt: TGTGCCACCAGCGAAGTATTCGGACAGGGGGCGGGATTTGTCGGCTACACCTTC; CDR3aa: CATSEVFGQGAGFVGYTF
abundance: many; d_gene: NA; v_gene: TRBV18; j_gene: TRBJ1-6; CDR3nt: TGTGCCAGCTCACCAAGGGACTCCTATAATTCACCCCTCCACTTT; CDR3aa: CASSPRDSYNSPLHF
abundance: few; d_gene: TRBD1; v_gene: TRBV19; j_gene: TRBJ1-5; CDR3nt: TGTGCCAGTAGTTTTTCTCGGGACAGGGGGCGCGTGAGGAGCAATCAGCCCCAGCATTTT; CDR3aa: CASSFSRDRGRVRSNQPQHF
abundance: NA; d_gene: NA; v_gene: TRBV6-1; j_gene: TRBJ2-1; CDR3nt: TGTGCCAGCAGGGGGGTCAGGGTCTACAATGAGCAGTTCTTC; CDR3aa: CASRGVRVYNEQFF
abundance: many; d_gene: NA; v_gene: TRBV5-4; j_gene: TRBJ2-3; CDR3nt: TGTGCCAGCAGCTTGGGTTTGCGGGGAAGGACAGATACGCAGTATTTT; CDR3aa: CASSLGLRGRTDTQYF
abundance: few; d_gene: NA; v_gene: TRBV20-1; j_gene: TRBJ1-5; CDR3nt: TGCAGTGCTAGAGATATGGGGAATCAGCCCCAGCATTTT; CDR3aa: CSARDMGNQPQHF
abundance: few; d_gene: NA; v_gene: TRBV20-1; j_gene: TRBJ2-7; CDR3nt: TGCAGTGCTAGGGGGGACGGGTCCCCCTACGAGCAGTACTTC; CDR3aa: CSARGDGSPYEQYF
abundance: many; d_gene: TRBD1; v_gene: TRBV3-1; j_gene: TRBJ1-6; CDR3nt: TGTGCCAGCAGCCAAGTAGGGGGCTATTCACCCCTCCACTTT; CDR3aa: CASSQVGGYSPLHF
abundance: few; d_gene: NA; v_gene: TRBV5-6; j_gene: TRBJ1-5; CDR3nt: TGTGCCAGCAGCTACGCGGGGTTGAGTTTGGGCAATCAGCCCCAGCATTTT; CDR3aa: CASSYAGLSLGNQPQHF
abundance: few; d_gene: NA; v_gene: TRBV4-2; j_gene: TRBJ1-5; CDR3nt: TGTGCCAGCAGCCAAGAGGGGGAAGGTCAGCCCCAGCATTTT; CDR3aa: CASSQEGEGQPQHF
abundance: NA; d_gene: NA; v_gene: TRBV24-1; j_gene: TRBJ1-2; CDR3nt: TGTGCCACCAGTGACCCAGGGACCTCTAACTATGGCTACACCTTC; CDR3aa: CATSDPGTSNYGYTF
abundance: few; d_gene: NA; v_gene: TRBV19; j_gene: TRBJ2-7; CDR3nt: TGTGCCAGTAGTATGCAGGGCTCCTACGAGCAGTACTTC; CDR3aa: CASSMQGSYEQYF
abundance: many; d_gene: TRBD1; v_gene: TRBV5-1; j_gene: TRBJ2-1; CDR3nt: TGCGCCAGCAGCATTCCGGGACAGGGGCGCAATGAGCAGTTCTTC; CDR3aa: CASSIPGQGRNEQFF
abundance: many; d_gene: TRBD1; v_gene: TRBV7-9; j_gene: TRBJ2-1; CDR3nt: TGTGCCAGCACCGGCAGGGGGCCCGAACGGGGTCGTGAGCAGTTCTTC; CDR3aa: CASTGRGPERGREQFF
abundance: many; d_gene: NA; v_gene: TRBV2; j_gene: TRBJ1-4; CDR3nt: TGTGCCAGCAGTGTCAGGGACCATAATGAAAAACTGTTTTTT; CDR3aa: CASSVRDHNEKLFF
abundance: many; d_gene: NA; v_gene: TRBV3-1; j_gene: TRBJ2-3; CDR3nt: TGTGCCAGCAGTTGGGTCGACTCCCGAGATGGGGATACGCAGTATTTT; CDR3aa: CASSWVDSRDGDTQYF
abundance: many; d_gene: NA; v_gene: TRBV18; j_gene: TRBJ2-2; CDR3nt: TGTGCCAGCTCCCCGCGCCAGGACGGGGAGCTGTTTTTT; CDR3aa: CASSPRQDGELFF
abundance: many; d_gene: NA; v_gene: TRBV12-3/TRBV12-4; j_gene: TRBJ1-1; CDR3nt: TGTGCCAGCCCCTCGGTTGGGGCAGCAAACATGAACACTGAAGCTTTCTTT; CDR3aa: CASPSVGAANMNTEAFF